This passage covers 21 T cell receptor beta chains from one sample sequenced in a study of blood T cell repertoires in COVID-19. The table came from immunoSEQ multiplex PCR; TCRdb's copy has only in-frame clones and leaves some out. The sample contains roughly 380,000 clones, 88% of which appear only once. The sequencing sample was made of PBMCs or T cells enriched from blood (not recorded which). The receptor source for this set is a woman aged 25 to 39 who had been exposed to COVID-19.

CDR3 coding DNA: TGTGCCAGCAGTTTCCCCAAGGCGGACAGGGCCTTCGGGACCCAGTACTTC. It specifies CASSFPKADRAFGTQYF. This chain joins TRBV28 and TRBJ2-5; TRBD1 matches at 8 bases. The CDR3 extends over 17 amino acids. Germline CDR1 is MDHEN and CDR2 is SYDVKM. Trimming at V came to 3 bases and at J to 7 bases, leaving 16 bases not matched to a gene.

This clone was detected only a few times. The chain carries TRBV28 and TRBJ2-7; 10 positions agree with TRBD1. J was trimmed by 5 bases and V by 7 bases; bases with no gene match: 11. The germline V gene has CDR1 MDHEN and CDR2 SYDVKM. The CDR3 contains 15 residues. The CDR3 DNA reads TGTGCCAGCAACGAACCCGGGACAGGGGCCCACGAGCAGTACTTC. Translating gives CASNEPGTGAHEQYF.

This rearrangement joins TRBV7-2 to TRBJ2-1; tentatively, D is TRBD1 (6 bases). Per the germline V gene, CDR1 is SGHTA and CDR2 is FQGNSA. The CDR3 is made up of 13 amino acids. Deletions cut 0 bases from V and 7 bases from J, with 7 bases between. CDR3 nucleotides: TGTGCCAGCAGCTTAGCGGGGGCAAATGAGCAGTTCTTC. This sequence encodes CASSLAGANEQFF.

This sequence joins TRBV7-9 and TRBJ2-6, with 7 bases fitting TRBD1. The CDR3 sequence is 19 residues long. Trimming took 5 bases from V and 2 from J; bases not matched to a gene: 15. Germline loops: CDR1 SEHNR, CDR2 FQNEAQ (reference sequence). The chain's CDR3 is CASSHPGQTSSPGANVLTF. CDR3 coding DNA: TGTGCCAGCAGCCACCCGGGACAGACCTCCTCACCTGGGGCCAACGTCCTGACTTTC.

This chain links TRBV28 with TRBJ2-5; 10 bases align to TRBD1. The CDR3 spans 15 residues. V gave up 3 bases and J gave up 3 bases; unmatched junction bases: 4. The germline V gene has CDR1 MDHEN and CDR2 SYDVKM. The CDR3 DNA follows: TGTGCCAGCAGTTTTGGGGGACAGGGGAAAGAGACCCAGTACTTC. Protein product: CASSFGGQGKETQYF. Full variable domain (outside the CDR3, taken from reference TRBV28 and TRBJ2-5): DVKVTQSSRYLVKRTGEKVFLECVQDMDHENMFWYRQDPGLGLRLIYFSYDVKMKEKGDIPEGYSVSREKKERFSLILESASTNQTSMYLCASSFGGQGKETQYFGPGTRLLVL.

CDR3 nucleotides: TGTGCCAGCAGCGTGGGGACAGGGGGATTCTCCTACAATGAGCAGTTCTTC. This translates into CASSVGTGGFSYNEQFF. This chain connects TRBV9 to TRBJ2-1, with 11 positions matching TRBD1. The CDR3 runs 17 residues. Germline lookup yields CDR1 SGDLS and CDR2 YYNGEE. J lost 0 bases, V lost 2 bases, and 4 bases had no gene match.

DNA for the CDR3: TGTGCCAGCAGTTACGGGACTAGCGGGACCGTGTACCAAGAGACCCAGTACTTC. This encodes CASSYGTSGTVYQETQYF. The chain couples TRBV28 to TRBJ2-5; 13 bases line up with TRBD2. CDR3 size: 18 residues. J was trimmed by 0 bases and V by 4 bases; bases with no gene match: 8. CDR1 and CDR2 from the germline V gene are MDHEN and SYDVKM. Full variable domain (rest looked up from reference TRBV28 and TRBJ2-5): DVKVTQSSRYLVKRTGEKVFLECVQDMDHENMFWYRQDPGLGLRLIYFSYDVKMKEKGDIPEGYSVSREKKERFSLILESASTNQTSMYLCASSYGTSGTVYQETQYFGPGTRLLVL.

CDR3 protein: CASSRGQGRYGYTF. CDR3 DNA: TGTGCCAGCAGCCGGGGACAGGGTCGATATGGCTACACCTTC. This rearrangement joins TRBV28 to TRBJ1-2, with 9 positions matching TRBD1. The length of the CDR3 is 14 residues. CDR1 MDHEN and CDR2 SYDVKM come from the germline V gene. The junction had 7 bases not matched to a gene; V was cut back by 6 bases and J by 5 bases.

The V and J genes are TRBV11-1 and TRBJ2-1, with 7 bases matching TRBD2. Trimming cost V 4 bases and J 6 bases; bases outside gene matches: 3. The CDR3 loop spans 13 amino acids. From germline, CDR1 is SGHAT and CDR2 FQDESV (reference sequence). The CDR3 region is CASSWPGGNEQFF. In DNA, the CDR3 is TGTGCCAGCAGCTGGCCGGGGGGCAATGAGCAGTTCTTC.

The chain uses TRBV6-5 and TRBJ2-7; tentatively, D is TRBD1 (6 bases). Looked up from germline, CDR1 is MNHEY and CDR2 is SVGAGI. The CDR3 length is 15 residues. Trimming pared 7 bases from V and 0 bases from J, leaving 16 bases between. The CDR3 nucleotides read TGTGCCAGCAAAATAGGCCAGGGGAGCTCCTACGAGCAGTACTTC. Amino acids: CASKIGQGSSYEQYF.

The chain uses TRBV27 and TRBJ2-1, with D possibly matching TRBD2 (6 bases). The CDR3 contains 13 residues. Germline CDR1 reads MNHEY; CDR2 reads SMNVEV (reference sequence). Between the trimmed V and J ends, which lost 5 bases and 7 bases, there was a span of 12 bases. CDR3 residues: CASSHGDSNEQFF. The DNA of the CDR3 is TGTGCCAGCAGTCACGGGGACTCAAATGAGCAGTTCTTC.

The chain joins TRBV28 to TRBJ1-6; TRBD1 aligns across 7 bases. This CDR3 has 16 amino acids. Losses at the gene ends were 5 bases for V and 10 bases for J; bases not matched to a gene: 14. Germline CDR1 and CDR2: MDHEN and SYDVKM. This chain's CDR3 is CASSPPIQGRGSPLHF. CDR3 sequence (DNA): TGTGCCAGCAGTCCACCGATACAGGGGAGAGGCTCACCCCTCCACTTT.

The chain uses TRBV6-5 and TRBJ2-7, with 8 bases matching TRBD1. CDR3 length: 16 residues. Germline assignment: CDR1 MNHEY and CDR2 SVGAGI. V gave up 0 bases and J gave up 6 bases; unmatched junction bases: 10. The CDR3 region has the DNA TGTGCCAGCAGTTACTCGATGTCAGGGGGCATGTTCGAGCAGTACTTC. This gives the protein CASSYSMSGGMFEQYF.

CDR3 nucleotide sequence: TGTGCCAGCAGTTTAAGTGTCGTGGCTGAGCAGTTCTTC. This codes for CASSLSVVAEQFF. The V and J genes are TRBV27 and TRBJ2-1, with D uncertain. Trimming took 2 bases from V and 9 from J, leaving 11 bases between them. This CDR3 is built from 13 residues. Germline V gives CDR1 MNHEY, CDR2 SMNVEV (reference sequence).

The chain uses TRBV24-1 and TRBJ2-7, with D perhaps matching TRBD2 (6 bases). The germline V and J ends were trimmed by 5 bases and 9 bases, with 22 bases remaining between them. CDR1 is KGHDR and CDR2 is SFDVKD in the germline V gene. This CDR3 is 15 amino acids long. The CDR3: CATSAPGRMSRVQYF. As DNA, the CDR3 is TGTGCCACCAGTGCGCCCGGGAGAATGAGTCGAGTGCAGTACTTC.

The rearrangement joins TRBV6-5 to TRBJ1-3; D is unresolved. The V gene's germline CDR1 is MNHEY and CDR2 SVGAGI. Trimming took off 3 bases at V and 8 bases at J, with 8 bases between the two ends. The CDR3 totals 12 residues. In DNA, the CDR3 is TGTGCCAGCAGTTATTCCGGGGACACCATATATTTT. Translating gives CASSYSGDTIYF.

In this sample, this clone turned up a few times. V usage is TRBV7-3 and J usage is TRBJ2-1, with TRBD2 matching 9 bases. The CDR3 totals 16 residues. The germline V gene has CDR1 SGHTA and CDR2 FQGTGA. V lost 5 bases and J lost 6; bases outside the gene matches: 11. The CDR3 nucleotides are TGTGCCAGCAGCCCTCATTCAGCGGGGGGCCCCAATGAGCAGTTCTTC. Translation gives CASSPHSAGGPNEQFF.

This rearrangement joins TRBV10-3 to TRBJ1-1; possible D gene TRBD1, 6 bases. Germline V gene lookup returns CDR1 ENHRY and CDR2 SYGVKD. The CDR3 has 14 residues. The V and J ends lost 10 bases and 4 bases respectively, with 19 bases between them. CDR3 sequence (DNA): TGTGCCAGCCGAGAGGGGGGGTTGAGCACTGAAGCTTTCTTT. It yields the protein CASREGGLSTEAFF.

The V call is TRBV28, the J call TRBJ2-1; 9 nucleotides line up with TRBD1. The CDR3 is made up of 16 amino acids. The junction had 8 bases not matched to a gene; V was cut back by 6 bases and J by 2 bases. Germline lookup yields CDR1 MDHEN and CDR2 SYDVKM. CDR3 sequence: CASSKEGQGPYNEQFF. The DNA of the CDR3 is TGTGCCAGCAGCAAGGAGGGACAGGGACCCTACAATGAGCAGTTCTTC.

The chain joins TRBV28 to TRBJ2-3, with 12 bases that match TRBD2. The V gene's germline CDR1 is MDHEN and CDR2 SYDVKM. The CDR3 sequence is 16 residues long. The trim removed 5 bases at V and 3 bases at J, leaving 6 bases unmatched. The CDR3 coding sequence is TGTGCCAGCAGTCCCCAAACTAGCGGGAGGACAGATACGCAGTATTTT. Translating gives CASSPQTSGRTDTQYF. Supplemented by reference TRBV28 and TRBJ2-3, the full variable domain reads DVKVTQSSRYLVKRTGEKVFLECVQDMDHENMFWYRQDPGLGLRLIYFSYDVKMKEKGDIPEGYSVSREKKERFSLILESASTNQTSMYLCASSPQTSGRTDTQYFGPGTRLTVL.

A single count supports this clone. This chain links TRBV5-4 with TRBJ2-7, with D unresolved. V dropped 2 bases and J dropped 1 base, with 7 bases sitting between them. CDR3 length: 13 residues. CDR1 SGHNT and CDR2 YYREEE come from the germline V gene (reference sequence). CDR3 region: CASSFGGSYEQYF. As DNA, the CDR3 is TGTGCCAGCAGCTTTGGCGGATCCTACGAGCAGTACTTC.